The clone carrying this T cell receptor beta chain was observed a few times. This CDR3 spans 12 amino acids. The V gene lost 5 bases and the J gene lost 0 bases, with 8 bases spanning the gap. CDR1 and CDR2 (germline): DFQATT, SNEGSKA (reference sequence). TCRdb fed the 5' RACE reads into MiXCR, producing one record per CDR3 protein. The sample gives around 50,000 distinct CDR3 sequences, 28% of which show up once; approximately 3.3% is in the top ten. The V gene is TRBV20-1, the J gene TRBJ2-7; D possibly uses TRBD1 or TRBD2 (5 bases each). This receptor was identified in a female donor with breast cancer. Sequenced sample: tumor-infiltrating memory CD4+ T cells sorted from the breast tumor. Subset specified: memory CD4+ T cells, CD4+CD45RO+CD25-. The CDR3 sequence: CSAGTDSYEQYF. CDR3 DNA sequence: TGCAGTGCTGGGACGGACTCCTACGAGCAGTACTTC.